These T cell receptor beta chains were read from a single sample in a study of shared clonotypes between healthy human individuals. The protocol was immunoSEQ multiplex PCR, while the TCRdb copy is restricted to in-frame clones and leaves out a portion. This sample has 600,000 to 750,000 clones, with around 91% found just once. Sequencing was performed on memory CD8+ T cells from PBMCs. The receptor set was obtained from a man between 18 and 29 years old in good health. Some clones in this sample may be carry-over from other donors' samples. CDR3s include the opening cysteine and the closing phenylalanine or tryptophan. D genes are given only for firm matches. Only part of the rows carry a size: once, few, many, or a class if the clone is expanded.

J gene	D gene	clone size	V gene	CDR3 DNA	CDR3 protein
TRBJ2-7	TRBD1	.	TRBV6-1	TGTGCCAGCAGTGAAGGGGACAGGGTCGACGAGCAGTACTTC	CASSEGDRVDEQYF
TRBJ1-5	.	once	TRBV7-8	TGTGCCAGCAGCCCGGGGGGGGTCAATCAGCCCCAGCATTTT	CASSPGGVNQPQHF
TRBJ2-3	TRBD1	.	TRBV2	TGTGCCAGCACCCCAATTGGACAGGGAAGAACAGATACGCAGTATTTT	CASTPIGQGRTDTQYF
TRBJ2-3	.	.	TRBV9	TGTGCCAGCAGCGCCCCCTTCGATACGCAGTATTTT	CASSAPFDTQYF
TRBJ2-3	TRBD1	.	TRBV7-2	TGTGCCAGCAGCTTAGACAGGGGGCATACGCAGTATTTT	CASSLDRGHTQYF
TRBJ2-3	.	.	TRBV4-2	TGTGCCAGCAGTCCCAACGGGGAGACCACAGATACGCAGTATTTT	CASSPNGETTDTQYF
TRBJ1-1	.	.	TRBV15	TGTGCAACCGAAATCCACCCGGGGCTCGGCACTGAAGCTTTCTTT	CATEIHPGLGTEAFF
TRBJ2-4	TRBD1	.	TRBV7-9	TGTGCCAGCAGCTTAGGCCAGGGGGCGAGACCCAAAAACATTCAGTACTTC	CASSLGQGARPKNIQYF
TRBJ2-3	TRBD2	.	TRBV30	TGTGCCTGGAGTGTAAAAATATGGGGACTAGCGGGACGAGATACGCAGTATTTT	CAWSVKIWGLAGRDTQYF
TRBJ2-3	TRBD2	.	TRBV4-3	TGCGCCAGCAGCCAAGATCCGGCGGGGGGGACAGATACGCAGTATTTT	CASSQDPAGGTDTQYF
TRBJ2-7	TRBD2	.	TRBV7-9	TGTGCCAGCAGGGGGACTAGCGGGAACTCCTACGAGCAGTACTTC	CASRGTSGNSYEQYF
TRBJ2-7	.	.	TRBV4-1	TGCGCCAGCAGCCAAGCCCAGGGGCGCTCCTACGAGCAGTACTTC	CASSQAQGRSYEQYF
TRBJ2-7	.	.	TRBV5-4	TGTGCCAGCCGCGGGACAGACTACGAGCAGTACTTC	CASRGTDYEQYF
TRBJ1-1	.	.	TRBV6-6	TGTGCCAGCAGTTACGGGGGTGATATAAACACTGAAGCTTTCTTT	CASSYGGDINTEAFF
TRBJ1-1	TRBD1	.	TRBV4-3	TGCGCCAGCAGCCGCATAACAGGGGTTGGTGGGAACACTGAAGCTTTCTTT	CASSRITGVGGNTEAFF
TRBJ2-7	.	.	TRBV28	TGTGCCAGTCAATGGCGGGACGCCTACGAGCAGTACTTC	CASQWRDAYEQYF
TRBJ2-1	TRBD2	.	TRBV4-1	TGCGCCAGCAGCCAAGATCTTCCGGCTAGCGGGGGATTAAGCTCCTACAATGAGCAGTTCTTC	CASSQDLPASGGLSSYNEQFF
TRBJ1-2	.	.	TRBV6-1	TGTGCCAGCAGTGAAAGGCTGGGATGGGGCTATGGCTACACCTTC	CASSERLGWGYGYTF
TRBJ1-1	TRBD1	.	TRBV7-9	TGTGCCAGCAGGCCAGGGGGGACTGAAGCTTTCTTT	CASRPGGTEAFF
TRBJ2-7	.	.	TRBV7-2	TGTGCCAGCAGCTTAAGCAGGGCGGGCGAGCAGTACTTC	CASSLSRAGEQYF
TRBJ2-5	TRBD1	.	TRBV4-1	TGCGCCAGCAGCCAAGTGCGGACAGGGGATTTAGAGACCCAGTACTTC	CASSQVRTGDLETQYF